The 26 T cell receptor beta chains below come from one sample, sequenced in a study of blood T cell repertoires in COVID-19. Method: immunoSEQ multiplex PCR; TCRdb's copy keeps in-frame clones and lacks some. The data hold roughly 250,000 clones, with approximately 90% observed a single time. The sequenced sample was PBMCs or T cells enriched from blood (not recorded which). These receptor sequences come from a woman between 40 and 50 years old with acute COVID-19.

The CDR3 coding sequence is TGTGCCAGCAGCCCCAGACAGGGCGGTCAGCCCCAGCATTTT. This sequence encodes CASSPRQGGQPQHF. The chain couples TRBV3-1 (or the pseudogene TRBV3-2) to TRBJ1-5; the match to TRBD1 covers 7 bases. This CDR3 comprises 14 residues. Germline V lookup: CDR1 LGHDT, CDR2 YNNKEL (reference sequence). Unmatched junction bases numbered 6, after V lost 4 bases and J lost 6 bases.

The chain employs TRBV19 and TRBJ2-7; TRBD2 is a possible D gene (5 bases). Germline V gene sequence: CDR1 LNHDA, CDR2 SQIVND (reference sequence). The CDR3 length is 13 residues. V was pared by 3 bases and J by 2 bases, with 8 bases between. The CDR3 loop reads CASSISGAYEQYF. DNA for the CDR3: TGTGCCAGTAGTATCTCCGGGGCCTACGAGCAGTACTTC.

V usage is TRBV27 and J usage is TRBJ1-2; D possibly corresponds to TRBD1 (6 bases). The CDR3 totals 16 residues. The V gene's germline CDR1 is MNHEY and CDR2 SMNVEV (reference sequence). V was shortened by 3 bases and J by 3 bases, with 17 bases between the two germline ends. CDR3 in amino acids: CASSFSRGGGYYGYTF. CDR3 nucleotide sequence: TGTGCCAGCAGTTTCTCCCGGGGGGGCGGCTACTATGGCTACACCTTC.

The V call is TRBV27, the J call TRBJ1-6; D unclear. This CDR3 contains 14 residues. V was shortened by 3 bases and J by 6 bases, with 9 bases between the two germline ends. The germline V gene encodes CDR1 MNHEY and CDR2 SMNVEV (reference sequence). CDR3 in amino acids: CASSLQWSNSPLHF. DNA for the CDR3: TGTGCCAGCAGTTTGCAATGGAGTAATTCACCCCTCCACTTT.

The chain carries TRBV7-2 and TRBJ1-3; 8 bases fit TRBD1. The CDR3 sequence is 15 residues long. Trimming cost V 5 bases and J 4 bases; bases outside gene matches: 7. Germline V CDR1 and CDR2: SGHTA, FQGNSA. The CDR3 DNA reads as TGTGCCAGCAGCCCCCAGGGGGCGCCCGGAAACACCATATATTTT. As protein: CASSPQGAPGNTIYF.

This chain joins TRBV5-1 and TRBJ2-3; TRBD2 aligns across 11 bases. From germline, CDR1 is SGHRS and CDR2 YFSETQ. Trimming removed 0 bases from V and 1 base from J; junction bases left unmatched: 1. The CDR3 length is 16 residues. CDR3: CASSLVLAGGTDTQYF. The CDR3 DNA is TGCGCCAGCAGCTTGGTACTAGCGGGGGGCACAGATACGCAGTATTTT.

The genes are TRBV30 and TRBJ1-5; 7 bases are a match to TRBD1. Losses at the gene ends were 2 bases for V and 5 bases for J; bases not matched to a gene: 9. From germline, CDR1 is GTSNPN and CDR2 SVGIG (reference sequence). This CDR3 region has 15 residues. CDR3 protein: CAWSQGGPQYQPQHF. CDR3 nucleotides: TGTGCCTGGAGTCAGGGGGGCCCACAATATCAGCCCCAGCATTTT. Using reference TRBV30 and TRBJ1-5 for the parts outside the CDR3, the full variable domain is SQTIHQWPATLVQPVGSPLSLECTVEGTSNPNLYWYRQAAGRGLQLLFYSVGIGQISSEVPQNLSASRPQDRQFILSSKKLLLSDSGFYLCAWSQGGPQYQPQHFGDGTRLSIL.

The chain links TRBV2 to TRBJ1-5; TRBD1 matches at 10 bases. Germline lookup yields CDR1 SNHLY and CDR2 FYNNEI. The V and J ends lost 11 bases and 11 bases, in that order; junction bases with no gene match: 30. The CDR3 is 19 residues long. The CDR3 bases are TGTGCCTCCCCCCTCAGGGACAGGGGAGAGTGCGGTGGTCAATCAGCCCAGCATTTT. As protein: CASPLRDRGECGGQSAQHF.

The chain recombines TRBV19 with TRBJ1-5; possible D gene TRBD1, 5 bases. The germline V and J ends were trimmed by 1 base and 6 bases, with 16 bases remaining between them. The CDR3 contains 16 residues. The germline V gene has CDR1 LNHDA and CDR2 SQIVND (reference sequence). CDR3 nucleotides: TGTGCCAGTAGTATAGGAAGCGGGGGGGGAAGTCAGCCCCAGCATTTT. The encoded protein is CASSIGSGGGSQPQHF.

This clone was counted once. This sequence joins TRBV2 and TRBJ1-1; D call uncertain. The CDR3 covers 14 residues. Germline V lookup: CDR1 SNHLY, CDR2 FYNNEI. Deletions cut 2 bases from V and 2 bases from J, with 9 bases between. The CDR3 loop is CASSETVVNTEAFF. CDR3 coding DNA: TGTGCCAGCAGTGAAACGGTCGTAAACACTGAAGCTTTCTTT.

The rearrangement links TRBV5-4 to TRBJ2-7, with D maybe TRBD1 (6 bases). This CDR3 spans 13 amino acids. V shed 0 bases and J shed 6 bases, with 10 bases lying between them. Per germline, CDR1 SGHNT and CDR2 YYREEE (reference sequence). The CDR3 DNA follows: TGTGCCAGCAGCTTGGCACAGGGACGCGAGCAGTACTTC. Translating gives CASSLAQGREQYF.

The J gene is TRBJ1-5, the V gene TRBV15; the D is unclear. The CDR3 has 19 residues. Trimming pared 0 bases from V and 0 bases from J, leaving 18 bases between. Germline V lookup: CDR1 LNHNV, CDR2 YYDKDF (reference sequence). The CDR3 DNA sequence: TGTGCCACCAGCAGAGATGGGCGTCCTACCGGTGATAGCAATCAGCCCCAGCATTTT. Amino acids: CATSRDGRPTGDSNQPQHF.

The chain recombines TRBV6-5 with TRBJ1-2; 10 bases are shared with TRBD1. V gave up 5 bases and J gave up 4 bases; unmatched junction bases: 7. Germline values: CDR1 MNHEY, CDR2 SVGAGI. The CDR3 runs 15 residues. This CDR3 is CASSRQGANIYGYTF. In DNA form, the CDR3 reads TGTGCCAGCAGTAGACAGGGGGCTAATATCTATGGCTACACCTTC.

The chain combines TRBV24-1 with TRBJ2-5, with a weak D call TRBD1 (6 bases). Trimming stripped 3 bases from V and 4 bases from J, with 11 bases between. Germline loops: CDR1 KGHDR, CDR2 SFDVKD. The CDR3 spans 14 residues. CDR3 sequence reads: CATSDPGQLETQYF. CDR3 DNA sequence: TGTGCCACCAGTGATCCGGGACAACTAGAGACCCAGTACTTC.

The chain joins TRBV27 to TRBJ1-2; D perhaps matches TRBD1 (5 bases). This CDR3 has 16 amino acids. The germline V and J ends were trimmed by 0 bases and 2 bases, with 13 bases remaining between them. CDR1 is MNHEY and CDR2 is SMNVEV in the germline V gene (reference sequence). The CDR3 region is CASSLSGHKENYGYTF. The CDR3 region has the DNA TGTGCCAGCAGTTTATCCGGACACAAAGAAAACTATGGCTACACCTTC.

This clone was recorded only once. The chain recombines TRBV5-6 with TRBJ1-2; D remains unclear. The germline gives CDR1 SGHDT, CDR2 YYEEEE. This CDR3 comprises 15 residues. V dropped 2 bases and J dropped 0 bases, with 11 bases sitting between them. Here the CDR3 reads CASSLGLVTNYGYTF. CDR3 sequence (DNA): TGTGCCAGCAGCTTAGGACTCGTAACTAACTATGGCTACACCTTC.

The chain uses TRBV7-2 and TRBJ2-7; 9 positions match TRBD1. The germline V gene has CDR1 SGHTA and CDR2 FQGNSA. V gave up 0 bases and J gave up 0 bases; unmatched junction bases: 3. The CDR3 covers 16 residues. Here the CDR3 DNA reads TGTGCCAGCAGCTTAGCGGGGACAGGGAGCTCCTACGAGCAGTACTTC. Translating gives CASSLAGTGSSYEQYF.

This clone was picked up one time. The chain couples TRBV29-1 to TRBJ1-2, with 11 positions matching TRBD1. V lost 6 bases and J lost 8; bases outside the gene matches: 8. Germline V gives CDR1 SQVTM, CDR2 ANQGSEA. The CDR3 has 13 amino acids. The CDR3 loop reads CSVAQDRGHGYTF. As DNA, the CDR3 is TGCAGCGTGGCCCAGGACAGGGGGCACGGCTACACCTTC.

For the CDR3, the DNA is TGTGCCAGCAGCCTGACAGGTCCCTACGAGCAGTACTTC. Protein product: CASSLTGPYEQYF. V is TRBV5-5 and J is TRBJ2-7; maybe TRBD1 (6 bases). Germline CDR1 SGHKS, CDR2 YYEKEE (reference sequence). The CDR3 covers 13 residues. Trimming removed 4 bases from V and 2 bases from J, with 10 bases in between.

The rearrangement uses TRBV18 and TRBJ1-2; 7 bases align to TRBD1. Germline values: CDR1 KGHSH, CDR2 LQKENI. This CDR3 comprises 18 residues. Trimming removed 3 bases from V and 3 bases from J; junction bases left unmatched: 16. Here the CDR3 reads CASSPRRDRVPADYGYTF. The CDR3 region has the DNA TGTGCCAGCTCACCCAGGCGGGACAGAGTTCCCGCGGACTATGGCTACACCTTC.

This clone was recorded a few times. V usage is TRBV19 and J usage is TRBJ2-7, with TRBD1 matching 7 bases. After removal of 4 bases from V and 6 bases from J, the junction contained 9 bases not matched to a gene. The CDR3 runs 14 residues. From germline, CDR1 is LNHDA and CDR2 SQIVND (reference sequence). CDR3 in amino acids: CASSNPGQHSEQYF. CDR3 sequence (DNA): TGTGCCAGTAGTAACCCGGGACAGCATAGCGAGCAGTACTTC.

The V gene is TRBV5-1, the J gene TRBJ1-4, with 9 bases identical to TRBD1. Trimming took 0 bases from V and 5 from J; bases not matched to a gene: 5. The CDR3 length is 16 residues. Germline CDR1 is SGHRS and CDR2 is YFSETQ. CDR3 in DNA: TGCGCCAGCAGCTTGGGACGAGGGACAGGGAATGAAAAACTGTTTTTT. It specifies CASSLGRGTGNEKLFF.

This rearrangement joins TRBV6-2 or TRBV6-3 to TRBJ2-3, with 11 bases that match TRBD2. The germline V gene encodes CDR1 MNHEY and CDR2 SVGEGT. CDR3 length: 21 residues. V gave up 0 bases and J gave up 5 bases; unmatched junction bases: 19. CDR3 protein: CASSYSGRRTGTSGILDTQYF. The CDR3 DNA is TGTGCCAGCAGTTACTCGGGCCGACGCACCGGGACTAGCGGAATATTAGATACGCAGTATTTT.

The genes are TRBV5-1 and TRBJ2-7, with D possibly TRBD2 on 6 matching bases. Per the germline V gene, CDR1 is SGHRS and CDR2 is YFSETQ. This CDR3 is 16 amino acids long. Deletions cut 0 bases from V and 3 bases from J, with 16 bases between. The CDR3 nucleotides are TGCGCCAGCAGCTTGGCCGGGGGAGAGTCAGTCTACGAGCAGTACTTC. Protein sequence: CASSLAGGESVYEQYF.

The CDR3, as DNA: TGTGCCAGCAGTTCCCCCGGACAGAAAAACATTCAGTACTTC. This gives the protein CASSSPGQKNIQYF. The V call is TRBV27, the J call TRBJ2-4; TRBD1 is a possible D gene (6 bases). The CDR3 runs 14 residues. Germline V gene lookup returns CDR1 MNHEY and CDR2 SMNVEV (reference sequence). Deletions cut 4 bases from V and 4 bases from J, with 11 bases between.

The chain couples TRBV10-3 to TRBJ1-2; 7 nucleotides align to TRBD1. CDR1 ENHRY and CDR2 SYGVKD come from the germline V gene. The V and J ends lost 8 bases and 7 bases, in that order; junction bases with no gene match: 7. The CDR3 has 12 residues. The CDR3 DNA follows: TGTGCCATCGCGACAGGGTCGGCTGGCTACACCTTC. Protein: CAIATGSAGYTF.